The 14 T cell receptor beta chains in this list originate from one sample, sequenced in a study of T-cell memory formation after mild COVID-19. TCRdb re-called the 5' RACE reads through MiXCR, storing one row per CDR3 protein. The table has hundreds of thousands of distinct CDR3 sequences, more than 15% seen once. Sequenced sample: PBMCs or a T cell subset sorted from them (not recorded which). The source of these receptors is an adult woman who had mild COVID-19 (a few samples of this study predate the infection). Cell type and time point are not known.

The V gene is TRBV7-9, the J gene TRBJ2-5; a possible D gene is TRBD1 (6 bases). This CDR3 has 15 amino acids. V dropped 5 bases and J dropped 5 bases, with 18 bases sitting between them. The germline gives CDR1 SEHNR, CDR2 FQNEAQ (reference sequence). The CDR3 nucleotides are TGTGCCAGCAGCCTCCCCCTGGACAGTAGGGAGACCCAGTACTTC. Translating it yields CASSLPLDSRETQYF.

In its sample, this clonotype was seen a few times. In nucleotides, the CDR3 is TGTGCCAGCAGCTCCGGGACAGGGGGTGGGGAGCAGTTCTTC. This encodes CASSSGTGGGEQFF. The rearrangement links TRBV7-3 to TRBJ2-1, with 11 bases aligning to TRBD1. Trimming removed 4 bases from V and 10 bases from J; junction bases left unmatched: 6. CDR1 is SGHTA and CDR2 is FQGTGA in the germline V gene. This CDR3 has 14 amino acids.

This clonotype was detected only a few times. This chain joins TRBV2 and TRBJ2-2; no firm D call. The CDR3 spans 16 residues. Germline V lookup: CDR1 SNHLY, CDR2 FYNNEI. The ends were cut back, 3 bases at V and 0 bases at J, with 11 bases in the middle. CDR3 DNA sequence: TGTGCCAGCAGTGATAATGACCGCTCGAACACCGGGGAGCTGTTTTTT. It codes for CASSDNDRSNTGELFF.

The table lists this clonotype with a few counts. This rearrangement joins TRBV12-3 or TRBV12-4 to TRBJ2-5; 8 nucleotides align to TRBD1. V trimming: 6 bases; J trimming: 2 bases; junction bases outside the gene matches: 14. The CDR3 spans 17 residues. CDR3 loop: CASSSPDRGPIQETQYF. DNA for the CDR3: TGTGCCAGCAGCTCACCTGACAGGGGACCTATTCAAGAGACCCAGTACTTC.

The genes are TRBV18 and TRBJ1-3; D is ambiguous. CDR1 is KGHSH, CDR2 LQKENI, per germline. The ends were cut back, 3 bases at V and 0 bases at J, with 12 bases in the middle. The CDR3 spans 16 residues. The CDR3 spells CASSPITASSGNTIYF. The CDR3 nucleotides read TGTGCCAGCTCACCTATTACCGCGAGCTCTGGAAACACCATATATTTT.

The chain carries TRBV5-6 and TRBJ2-5; a possible D gene is TRBD2 (6 bases). Trimming cost V 0 bases and J 13 bases, with 13 bases left between them. The CDR3 is made up of 12 amino acids. Germline lookup yields CDR1 SGHDT and CDR2 YYEEEE. CDR3 nucleotide sequence: TGTGCCAGCAGCTTGGGGCGGCAGGAGGGGTACTTC. As protein: CASSLGRQEGYF.

This clonotype was seen a few times. The V and J genes are TRBV19 and TRBJ1-5; D is perhaps TRBD1 (5 bases). The V end was cut by 3 bases, the J end by 0 bases, with 12 bases between. This CDR3 has 16 amino acids. Germline loops: CDR1 LNHDA, CDR2 SQIVND (reference sequence). DNA of the CDR3: TGTGCCAGTAGTATCCAGGGACGATCTAGCAATCAGCCCCAGCATTTT. Translation: CASSIQGRSSNQPQHF.

V usage is TRBV6-5 and J usage is TRBJ1-2; tentative D call: TRBD1 (5 bases). The V gene lost 2 bases and the J gene lost 4 bases, with 11 bases spanning the gap. Germline V gene sequence: CDR1 MNHEY, CDR2 SVGAGI. This CDR3 contains 14 residues. CDR3 loop: CASSYKGTGYGYTF. CDR3 nucleotide sequence: TGTGCCAGCAGTTACAAGGGGACGGGCTATGGCTACACCTTC.

This clonotype was observed at least ten times. The chain uses TRBV5-1 and TRBJ2-7, with 9 bases lining up with TRBD1. Germline CDR1 and CDR2: SGHRS and YFSETQ. With 2 bases clipped from V and 5 bases from J, the junction kept 8 bases outside the gene matches. The CDR3 covers 15 residues. DNA for the CDR3: TGCGCCAGCAGCTTCACCGGGACAGGGATGAACGAGCAGTACTTC. Amino acid sequence: CASSFTGTGMNEQYF.

This clonotype was observed a handful of times. The gene calls are TRBV5-1 and TRBJ2-7; possible D gene TRBD1, 5 bases. The germline gives CDR1 SGHRS, CDR2 YFSETQ. CDR3 length equals 14 residues. V shed 4 bases and J shed 6 bases, with 17 bases lying between them. CDR3 in DNA: TGCGCCAGCAGCACGCAGGGCAGGGTTCGCGAGCAGTACTTC. As protein: CASSTQGRVREQYF. The whole variable domain, filled in from reference TRBV5-1 and TRBJ2-7, reads KAGVTQTPRYLIKTRGQQVTLSCSPISGHRSVSWYQQTPGQGLQFLFEYFSETQRNKGNFPGRFSGRQFSNSRSEMNVSTLELGDSALYLCASSTQGRVREQYFGPGTRLTVT.

This clonotype was observed a handful of times. The rearrangement links TRBV2 to TRBJ2-7; D is perhaps TRBD1 or TRBD2 (5 bases each). Looked up from germline, CDR1 is SNHLY and CDR2 is FYNNEI. This CDR3 has 14 amino acids. The ends were cut back, 6 bases at V and 3 bases at J, with 15 bases in the middle. CDR3 in DNA: TGTGCCAGCAGGGGGCTCAGCGGCAACTACGAGCAGTACTTC. Protein sequence: CASRGLSGNYEQYF. Complete variable domain (other parts from reference TRBV2 and TRBJ2-7): EPEVTQTPSHQVTQMGQEVILRCVPISNHLYFYWYRQILGQKVEFLVSFYNNEISEKSEIFDDQFSVERPDGSNFTLKIRSTKLEDSAMYFCASRGLSGNYEQYFGPGTRLTVT.

The rearrangement links TRBV7-9 to TRBJ1-2; 7 bases agree with TRBD1. Germline trimming cut 3 bases from V and 0 bases from J; bases unmatched to any gene: 10. CDR1 is SEHNR, CDR2 FQNEAQ, per germline (reference sequence). The CDR3 totals 17 residues. CDR3 coding DNA: TGTGCCAGCAGCTTTTCGGGACAGCTCACTACTAACTATGGCTACACCTTC. Protein product: CASSFSGQLTTNYGYTF. The full variable domain, completed using reference TRBV7-9 and TRBJ1-2, is DTGVSQNPRHKITKRGQNVTFRCDPISEHNRLYWYRQTLGQGPEFLTYFQNEAQLEKSRLLSDRFSAERPKGSFSTLEIQRTEQGDSAMYLCASSFSGQLTTNYGYTFGSGTRLTVV.

This clonotype was detected a few times. The chain employs TRBV6-2 or TRBV6-3 and TRBJ1-5, with 7 bases that match TRBD1. The CDR3 is 14 amino acids. The J segment lost 6 bases and the V segment lost 6 bases, leaving 8 bases of the junction unmatched. Germline assignment: CDR1 MNHEY and CDR2 SVGEGT. CDR3 nucleotides: TGTGCCAGCAGAATGCAGGGGGGGGGTCAGCCCCAGCATTTT. This translates into CASRMQGGGQPQHF.

V gene TRBV6-5 combines with J gene TRBJ2-1; D is undetermined. Trimming cost V 1 base and J 5 bases, with 15 bases left between them. The CDR3 sequence is 16 residues long. Germline V lookup: CDR1 MNHEY, CDR2 SVGAGI. The DNA of the CDR3 is TGTGCCAGCAGTTACTATTCCTTACAAAGCAACAATGAGCAGTTCTTC. Translating it yields CASSYYSLQSNNEQFF.